The 10 T cell receptor beta chains given below trace back to one sample, sequenced in a study of beta chain features in type 1 diabetes. Expressed TCRB transcripts were sequenced after all isolated RNA was converted to cDNA. Only in-frame clones appear in the TCRdb table, and some are missing; sequencing was by immunoSEQ multiplex PCR. Among about 650,000 clones, roughly 12% were seen once, and the ten largest hold approximately 0.11%. The study, taken as a whole, reports: Among patients with Type 1 diabetes, TCRB CDR3s were moderately but significantly shorter in every one of the four CD4+ subsets.

These TCRs are of unknown antigen specificity. Material: naive CD4+ T cells from blood. These receptor sequences come from a man between 25 and 39 years old with type 1 diabetes.

V gene TRBV7-8 combines with J gene TRBJ2-6, with D unresolved. The CDR3 is 16 residues long. Germline V gene lookup returns CDR1 SGHVS and CDR2 FQNEAQ. V lost 6 bases and J lost 2, with 14 bases in between. The CDR3 DNA follows: TGTGCCAGCAGTCGCTCCGGTGGGGCTGGGGCCAACGTCCTGACTTTC. As protein: CASSRSGGAGANVLTF.

This clone was counted a few times. The chain recombines TRBV27 with TRBJ1-3, with 10 positions matching TRBD1. V trimming: 8 bases; J trimming: 1 base; junction bases outside the gene matches: 5. Germline V gene data show CDR1 as MNHEY and CDR2 as SMNVEV (reference sequence). The CDR3 loop spans 15 amino acids. Here the CDR3 reads CASGRTGGSGNTIYF. The CDR3 DNA is TGTGCCAGCGGCCGGACAGGGGGATCTGGAAACACCATATATTTT.

This clone was detected a few times. The chain employs TRBV5-8 and TRBJ1-6; TRBD1 matches 12 bases. With V trimmed by 3 bases and J by 7 bases, 2 bases remained unmatched. The CDR3 contains 15 residues. CDR1 and CDR2 from the germline V gene are SGHTS and YDEGEE. Written as DNA, the CDR3 is TGTGCCAGCAGCTCGGGACAGGGGGCGAATTCACCCCTCCACTTT. Its protein is CASSSGQGANSPLHF.

On this clone itself: Other nucleotide sequences in the sample specify the same CDR3. The V and J genes are TRBV7-3 and TRBJ1-1; D remains ambiguous. Germline CDR1 and CDR2: SGHTA and FQGTGA. The CDR3 spans 13 residues. Between the trimmed V and J ends, which lost 2 bases and 0 bases, there was a span of 4 bases. The CDR3 loop reads CASSLHMNTEAFF. The CDR3 DNA sequence: TGTGCCAGCAGCTTACATATGAACACTGAAGCTTTCTTT.

V is TRBV5-1 and J is TRBJ2-3; the D is unclear. Trimming removed 0 bases at V and 1 base at J, with 9 bases between. Germline V CDR1 and CDR2: SGHRS, YFSETQ. The CDR3 totals 15 residues. The CDR3 protein is CASSLEGHRTDTQYF. The CDR3 nucleotides are TGCGCCAGCAGCTTGGAGGGCCACCGCACAGATACGCAGTATTTT.

The chain carries TRBV2 and TRBJ1-5; TRBD1 agrees at 7 bases. The CDR3 has 13 amino acids. Trimming cost V 7 bases and J 3 bases; bases outside gene matches: 3. CDR1 is SNHLY, CDR2 FYNNEI, per germline. This CDR3 reads CASNDRANQPQHF. As DNA, the CDR3 is TGTGCCAGCAATGACAGGGCCAATCAGCCCCAGCATTTT.

CDR3 nucleotide sequence: TGTGCCAGCGGGGTGAAGGGAGAGAACACCGGGGAGCTGTTTTTT. Encoded protein: CASGVKGENTGELFF. V gene TRBV11-1 combines with J gene TRBJ2-2; TRBD2 might be the D (5 bases). V shed 8 bases and J shed 1 base, with 14 bases lying between them. Germline V gene lookup returns CDR1 SGHAT and CDR2 FQDESV (reference sequence). The CDR3 is 15 residues long. Full variable domain (missing parts from reference TRBV11-1 and TRBJ2-2): EAEVAQSPRYKITEKSQAVAFWCDPISGHATLYWYRQILGQGPELLVQFQDESVVDDSQLPKDRFSAERLKGVDSTLKIQPAELGDSAMYLCASGVKGENTGELFFGEGSRLTVL.

This clone was seen a handful of times. For the CDR3, the DNA is TGTGCCACCAGCATGACACCAAGAACCGCTGAAGCTTTCTTT. Residues: CATSMTPRTAEAFF. V usage is TRBV15 and J usage is TRBJ1-1, with no clear D. CDR1 is LNHNV, CDR2 YYDKDF, per germline (reference sequence). V lost 4 bases, J lost 6 bases, and 15 bases lay in between. The CDR3 loop spans 14 amino acids.

To note about this clone: The same CDR3 can be traced to other DNA sequences in this sample. The chain recombines TRBV4-3 with TRBJ2-5; D remains unclear. This CDR3 region has 13 residues. From germline, CDR1 is LGHNA and CDR2 YSLEER. The V gene lost 3 bases and the J gene lost 5 bases, with 10 bases spanning the gap. DNA for the CDR3: TGCGCCAGCAGCCAGGGCCCTGGGGAGACCCAGTACTTC. Translating gives CASSQGPGETQYF.

The chain carries TRBV10-3 and TRBJ2-7, with D perhaps matching TRBD1 (6 bases). Germline V gene lookup returns CDR1 ENHRY and CDR2 SYGVKD. V was pared by 10 bases and J by 3 bases, with 16 bases between. The CDR3 extends over 13 amino acids. For the CDR3, the DNA is TGTGCCACCGCAGGGGATGCTAGCTACGAGCAGTACTTC. This codes for CATAGDASYEQYF.